The source of this TCR beta chain is a study of technical replicates of blood from a handful of donors. The CDR3 sequence is 14 residues long. Germline values: CDR1 SQVTM, CDR2 ANQGSEA. The junction had 2 bases not matched to a gene; V was cut back by 3 bases and J by 4 bases. TCRdb keeps only in-frame clones here, not all; method: immunoSEQ multiplex PCR. In the table there are around 67,000 clones, about 95% of which are singletons. The source of this sequence is a human donor in good health. Sequenced sample: T cells isolated from PBMCs. The V and J genes are TRBV29-1 and TRBJ1-3, with 11 bases that match TRBD1. CDR3 in amino acids: CSVDGDRGGNTIYF. Here the CDR3 DNA reads TGCAGCGTTGACGGGGACAGGGGGGGAAACACCATATATTTT. Full variable domain (missing parts from reference TRBV29-1 and TRBJ1-3): SAVISQKPSRDICQRGTSLTIQCQVDSQVTMMFWYRQQPGQSLTLIATANQGSEATYESGFVIDKFPISRPNLTFSTLTVSNMSPEDSSIYLCSVDGDRGGNTIYFGEGSWLTVV.